This is a list of T cell receptor beta chains from one sample in a study of beta chain features in type 1 diabetes. Using immunoSEQ multiplex PCR, the repertoire was profiled, and TCRdb retains in-frame clones only, with some absent. The repertoire holds around 250,000 clones, with approximately 20% as singletons. The sample was naive CD4+ T cells from blood. The source is a woman aged 40 to 49 with type 1 diabetes. Each CDR3 is given with its conserved first and last residue. A D gene is named only where the DNA matches it firmly. A clone size is listed for some rows: how often the clone was seen (once, few, many), or a class if it is expanded.

V,J,D,size,CDR3,DNA
TRBV28,TRBJ2-5,TRBD1,.,CASRDRGGETQYF,TGTGCCAGCAGAGACAGGGGCGGGGAGACCCAGTACTTC
TRBV7-3,TRBJ2-7,.,.,CASSINHGQNYEQYF,TGTGCCAGCAGCATAAATCATGGACAGAACTACGAGCAGTACTTC
TRBV20-1,TRBJ1-2,.,.,CSARDTVGYTF,TGCAGTGCTAGAGACACAGTGGGCTACACCTTC
TRBV5-1,TRBJ2-3,.,few,CATTQGLVGDTQYF,TGCGCCACCACACAGGGTCTCGTCGGAGATACGCAGTATTTT
TRBV7-8,TRBJ1-1,TRBD1,few,CASSPLTGSNTEAFF,TGTGCCAGCAGCCCCTTGACAGGGAGTAACACTGAAGCTTTCTTT
TRBV10-3,TRBJ2-7,.,.,CAISESQGEQYF,TGTGCCATCAGTGAGTCCCAGGGAGAGCAGTACTTC
TRBV2,TRBJ2-1,TRBD1,few,CASRSGGDEQFF,TGTGCCAGCAGGTCAGGGGGCGATGAGCAGTTCTTC
TRBV7-9,TRBJ2-6,.,few,CASSPRPQGNVLTF,TGTGCCAGCAGCCCCCGTCCTCAGGGCAACGTCCTGACTTTC
TRBV7-3,TRBJ1-6,TRBD1,few,CASSSGTANSPLHF,TGTGCCAGCAGTTCAGGGACAGCGAATTCACCCCTCCACTTT
TRBV6-6,TRBJ2-1,.,.,CASSYSGGPYNEQFF,TGTGCCAGCAGTTACTCGGGAGGACCCTACAATGAGCAGTTCTTC
TRBV19,TRBJ2-1,.,.,CASSVVLSHEQFF,TGTGCCAGTAGTGTCGTCCTATCCCACGAGCAGTTCTTC
TRBV15,TRBJ1-2,TRBD1,.,CATSREAAGGGYGYTF,TGTGCCACCAGCAGAGAGGCGGCAGGGGGAGGCTATGGCTACACCTTC
TRBV7-8,TRBJ2-2,TRBD1,.,CASSHRQGTNTGELFF,TGTGCCAGCAGCCATAGACAGGGAACGAACACCGGGGAGCTGTTTTTT
TRBV5-1,TRBJ2-5,.,.,CASSMQKPEETQYF,TGCGCCAGCAGCATGCAGAAACCCGAAGAGACCCAGTACTTC
TRBV6-5,TRBJ1-6,TRBD1,.,CASSSDRGGSPLHF,TGTGCCAGCAGTTCCGACAGGGGCGGTTCACCCCTCCACTTT
TRBV5-1,TRBJ1-1,.,few,CASSPRRLTMNTEAFF,TGCGCCAGCAGCCCTAGACGGCTTACAATGAACACTGAAGCTTTCTTT
TRBV18,TRBJ1-1,.,few,CASSPPALMNTEAFF,TGTGCCAGCTCACCACCGGCCCTCATGAACACTGAAGCTTTCTTT
TRBV7-3,TRBJ2-5,.,.,CASSPPGDQETQYF,TGTGCCAGCAGCCCCCCGGGGGATCAAGAGACCCAGTACTTC
TRBV4-3,TRBJ2-1,.,few,CASSQDWESSYNEQFF,TGCGCCAGCAGCCAAGATTGGGAGAGCTCCTACAATGAGCAGTTCTTC
TRBV6-6,TRBJ2-1,TRBD1,.,CASSRDRYNEQFF,TGTGCCAGCAGTAGGGACAGATACAATGAGCAGTTCTTC
TRBV9,TRBJ1-2,.,.,CASSVGGSGGVGYGYTF,TGTGCCAGCAGCGTAGGGGGATCGGGAGGGGTGGGCTATGGCTACACCTTC
TRBV28,TRBJ2-1,TRBD1,.,CASILAQGASEQFF,TGTGCCAGCATCCTTGCCCAGGGGGCAAGTGAGCAGTTCTTC
TRBV30,TRBJ2-7,.,.,CACSRGGAYEQYF,TGTGCCTGTTCCAGGGGAGGGGCCTACGAGCAGTACTTC
TRBV9,TRBJ2-3,TRBD2,few,CASSVAGLAAAHGTQYF,TGTGCCAGCAGCGTAGCGGGACTAGCGGCTGCTCATGGTACGCAGTATTTT
TRBV7-2,TRBJ2-1,TRBD2,.,CASSLEGAGGPNEQFF,TGTGCCAGCAGCTTAGAAGGAGCGGGAGGGCCTAATGAGCAGTTCTTC
TRBV29-1,TRBJ1-1,.,few,CSVEEVEKGKTFF,TGCAGCGTTGAAGAAGTGGAGAAGGGGAAAACTTTCTTT
TRBV7-2,TRBJ1-2,.,few,CASSLGGRVYTF,TGTGCCAGCAGCTTAGGCGGGAGGGTCTACACCTTC
TRBV18,TRBJ2-3,.,few,CATQTGPGTDTQYF,TGTGCCACCCAAACAGGCCCCGGCACAGATACGCAGTATTTT
TRBV9,TRBJ2-7,TRBD2,.,CASSERDSHPLYEQYF,TGTGCCAGCAGCGAGCGGGACTCTCACCCTCTCTACGAGCAGTACTTC
TRBV5-6,TRBJ2-1,.,.,CASSSRTIQEFF,TGTGCCAGCAGCTCGAGGACTATACAGGAGTTCTTC
TRBV2,TRBJ2-7,.,.,CASRPRGGQKQYF,TGTGCCAGCAGGCCCCGCGGAGGGCAAAAGCAGTACTTC
TRBV5-4,TRBJ2-6,.,few,CASSSDRSGANVLTF,TGTGCCAGCAGCTCCGACAGGTCTGGGGCCAACGTCCTGACTTTC
TRBV7-9,TRBJ1-2,TRBD1,few,CASPPQGELGYTF,TGTGCCAGCCCTCCACAGGGGGAGTTGGGCTACACCTTC
TRBV28,TRBJ2-1,TRBD2,few,CASSTNSGGDYNEQFF,TGTGCCAGCAGTACAAATAGCGGGGGGGATTACAATGAGCAGTTCTTC
TRBV7-2,TRBJ1-6,.,.,CAGSRGIGNSPLHF,TGTGCCGGCAGTAGGGGCATAGGCAATTCACCCCTCCACTTT
TRBV11-1,TRBJ1-1,TRBD1,.,CASSLNPSRQGAEAFF,TGTGCCAGCAGCTTAAACCCCTCCCGACAGGGAGCTGAAGCTTTCTTT
TRBV19,TRBJ2-7,.,.,CASSIGQTNDEQYF,TGTGCCAGTAGTATCGGGCAGACTAATGACGAGCAGTACTTC
TRBV28,TRBJ2-7,.,few,CASTIQGSTYEQYF,TGTGCCAGCACCATACAGGGTTCCACCTACGAGCAGTACTTC
TRBV30,TRBJ1-2,.,.,CAWTKTGDGYTF,TGTGCCTGGACCAAGACAGGAGATGGCTACACCTTC
TRBV27,TRBJ1-2,.,few,CASSLLSQGFGYGYTF,TGTGCCAGCAGTTTATTGAGCCAGGGGTTTGGATATGGCTACACCTTC
TRBV10-3,TRBJ2-7,.,.,CATDSAAGEQYF,TGTGCCACCGACAGTGCGGCGGGGGAGCAGTACTTC
TRBV9,TRBJ1-3,.,.,CASSVDGISGSSGNTIYF,TGTGCCAGCAGCGTAGACGGGATTTCGGGGAGCTCTGGAAACACCATATATTTT
TRBV4-1,TRBJ2-7,.,.,CASSQGHSGSAYEQYF,TGCGCCAGCAGCCAAGGGCATAGCGGATCAGCCTACGAGCAGTACTTC
TRBV30,TRBJ2-5,TRBD1,.,CAWSLGTGSFETQYF,TGTGCCTGGAGTCTGGGGACAGGGTCCTTCGAGACCCAGTACTTC
TRBV28,TRBJ2-7,.,.,CASSPSDSYEQYF,TGTGCCAGCAGTCCATCAGACTCCTACGAGCAGTACTTC
TRBV6-5,TRBJ1-2,TRBD1,.,CASRQSGTGGGYTF,TGTGCCAGCAGACAATCCGGGACAGGGGGCGGCTACACCTTC
TRBV28,TRBJ1-6,.,.,CASSLAGLGNSPLHF,TGTGCCAGCAGTTTGGCGGGGTTGGGGAATTCACCCCTCCACTTT
TRBV25-1,TRBJ1-1,.,.,CASSESWRENTEAFF,TGTGCCAGCAGTGAATCGTGGAGGGAGAACACTGAAGCTTTCTTT
TRBV5-4,TRBJ2-1,.,few,CASSGTRYNEQFF,TGTGCCAGCAGCGGCACAAGATACAATGAGCAGTTCTTC
TRBV2,TRBJ1-5,.,few,CASRRGQSNSNQPQHF,TGTGCCAGCAGGCGAGGACAGTCAAATAGCAATCAGCCCCAGCATTTT